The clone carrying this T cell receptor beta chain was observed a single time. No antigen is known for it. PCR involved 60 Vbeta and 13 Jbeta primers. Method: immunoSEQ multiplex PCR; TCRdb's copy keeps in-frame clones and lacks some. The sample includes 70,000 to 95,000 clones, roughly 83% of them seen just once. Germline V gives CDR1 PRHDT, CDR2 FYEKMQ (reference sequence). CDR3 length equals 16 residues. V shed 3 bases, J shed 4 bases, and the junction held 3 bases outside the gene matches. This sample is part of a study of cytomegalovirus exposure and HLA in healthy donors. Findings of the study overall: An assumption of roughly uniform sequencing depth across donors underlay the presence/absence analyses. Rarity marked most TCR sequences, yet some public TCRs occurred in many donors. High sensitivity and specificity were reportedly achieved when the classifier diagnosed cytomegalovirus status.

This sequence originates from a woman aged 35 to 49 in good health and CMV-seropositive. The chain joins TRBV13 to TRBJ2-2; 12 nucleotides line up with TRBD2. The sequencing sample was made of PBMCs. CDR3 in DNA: TGTGCCAGCAGCTTCCTAGCGGGAGGGGGCACCGGGGAGCTGTTTTTT. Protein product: CASSFLAGGGTGELFF.